What follows are 9 T cell receptor beta chains derived from one specimen sequenced in a study of CD8 T cells in Susac syndrome (dated by TCRdb to the late 2010s). The library relied on the immunoSEQ multiplex PCR assay. RNA was extracted using the RNeasy kit, and about 0.45 to 1 ug of the RNA was reverse transcribed with random hexamers. The raw public reads went through TCRdb reprocessing: fastp at Q25, MiXCR clone calling, in-frame beta chains kept. Entries are consolidated by CDR3 protein sequence, retaining the most common genes and DNA. The sample profile shows about 200,000 distinct CDR3 sequences; around nine tenths of them were found once. Approximately 0.086% of the sample is held by the ten biggest clonotypes. The sequenced sample was CD4+ T cells from PBMCs. The receptors here all came from a human donor with Susac syndrome.

The rearrangement links TRBV5-1 to TRBJ2-6; the D is unclear. CDR3 length equals 13 residues. Looked up from germline, CDR1 is SGHRS and CDR2 is YFSETQ. V gave up 4 bases and J gave up 5 bases, with 7 bases separating them. The CDR3 reads CASSADRANVLTF. Written as DNA, the CDR3 is TGCGCCAGCAGCGCTGACAGGGCCAACGTCCTGACTTTC.

This rearrangement joins TRBV3-1 to TRBJ1-2, with 7 bases that match TRBD1. The CDR3 runs 13 residues. Germline-derived CDR1 and CDR2 are LGHDT and YNNKEL (reference sequence). V lost 4 bases and J lost 4; bases outside the gene matches: 3. The DNA of the CDR3 is TGTGCCAGCAGCCCGGGACAGCCCTATGGCTACACCTTC. This encodes CASSPGQPYGYTF.

This clonotype was seen a handful of times. This chain uses TRBV6-2 or TRBV6-3 with TRBJ1-1, with D maybe TRBD1 (6 bases). CDR1 is MNHEY, CDR2 SVGEGT, per germline. The V gene lost 7 bases and the J gene lost 7 bases, with 10 bases spanning the gap. This CDR3 comprises 11 residues. CDR3 coding DNA: TGTGCCAGCAACCAGGGGTATGAAGCTTTCTTT. Protein: CASNQGYEAFF.

This clonotype came up a few times. An end of the junction differs from the germline gene, which may be a read error. The rearrangement uses TRBV5-1 and TRBJ2-7; D remains ambiguous. The CDR3 is 15 amino acids. CDR1 and CDR2 (germline): SGHRS, YFSETQ. The CDR3 loop reads CASSLRGRPSSEQYF. In nucleotides, the CDR3 is TGCGCCAGCAGCTTGAGAGGCAGGCCCTCCTCCGAGCAGTACTTC.

This chain connects TRBV6-2 or TRBV6-3 to TRBJ2-1, with 10 bases that match TRBD2. V trimming: 4 bases; J trimming: 6 bases; junction bases outside the gene matches: 6. This CDR3 has 15 residues. CDR1 is MNHEY, CDR2 SVGEGT, per germline. This CDR3 reads CASSSAGGPGNEQFF. In DNA, the CDR3 is TGTGCCAGCAGTTCAGCGGGGGGGCCCGGCAATGAGCAGTTCTTC.

This chain links TRBV30 with TRBJ2-4; D is perhaps TRBD1 or TRBD2 (6 bases each). The ends were cut back, 5 bases at V and 2 bases at J, with 22 bases in the middle. The CDR3 loop spans 17 amino acids. Per germline, CDR1 GTSNPN and CDR2 SVGIG (reference sequence). This CDR3 is CAWEPRAGGAPKNIQYF. CDR3 DNA: TGTGCCTGGGAACCTCGGGCCGGGGGCGCCCCCAAAAACATTCAGTACTTC. Full variable domain (missing parts from reference TRBV30 and TRBJ2-4): SQTIHQWPATLVQPVGSPLSLECTVEGTSNPNLYWYRQAAGRGLQLLFYSVGIGQISSEVPQNLSASRPQDRQFILSSKKLLLSDSGFYLCAWEPRAGGAPKNIQYFGAGTRLSVL.

This CDR3 reads CSARLLAGRSGEQFF. In nucleotides, the CDR3 is TGCAGTGCTCGGCTGTTAGCGGGAAGATCGGGTGAGCAGTTCTTC. This chain joins TRBV20-1 and TRBJ2-1; TRBD2 agrees at 8 bases. V shed 5 bases and J 9 bases; nucleotides not matched to a gene: 15. The length of the CDR3 is 15 residues. The germline V gene encodes CDR1 DFQATT and CDR2 SNEGSKA (reference sequence).

The genes are TRBV4-1 and TRBJ2-2; D is perhaps TRBD1 (6 bases). V lost 1 base to trimming and J lost 1 base, with 7 bases between them. Germline CDR1 reads MGHRA; CDR2 reads YSYEKL. The CDR3 is made up of 15 amino acids. The CDR3 sequence: CASSQGRGNTGELFF. CDR3 DNA: TGCGCCAGCAGCCAAGGCAGGGGGAACACCGGGGAGCTGTTTTTT.

CDR3 DNA: TGTGCCAGCAGTGAAACGATTTCCTACGAGCAGTACTTC. Translation: CASSETISYEQYF. The chain combines TRBV6-1 with TRBJ2-7; D gene unclear. This CDR3 is built from 13 residues. The germline V and J ends were trimmed by 2 bases and 1 base, with 6 bases remaining between them. Germline values: CDR1 MNHNS, CDR2 SASEGT.